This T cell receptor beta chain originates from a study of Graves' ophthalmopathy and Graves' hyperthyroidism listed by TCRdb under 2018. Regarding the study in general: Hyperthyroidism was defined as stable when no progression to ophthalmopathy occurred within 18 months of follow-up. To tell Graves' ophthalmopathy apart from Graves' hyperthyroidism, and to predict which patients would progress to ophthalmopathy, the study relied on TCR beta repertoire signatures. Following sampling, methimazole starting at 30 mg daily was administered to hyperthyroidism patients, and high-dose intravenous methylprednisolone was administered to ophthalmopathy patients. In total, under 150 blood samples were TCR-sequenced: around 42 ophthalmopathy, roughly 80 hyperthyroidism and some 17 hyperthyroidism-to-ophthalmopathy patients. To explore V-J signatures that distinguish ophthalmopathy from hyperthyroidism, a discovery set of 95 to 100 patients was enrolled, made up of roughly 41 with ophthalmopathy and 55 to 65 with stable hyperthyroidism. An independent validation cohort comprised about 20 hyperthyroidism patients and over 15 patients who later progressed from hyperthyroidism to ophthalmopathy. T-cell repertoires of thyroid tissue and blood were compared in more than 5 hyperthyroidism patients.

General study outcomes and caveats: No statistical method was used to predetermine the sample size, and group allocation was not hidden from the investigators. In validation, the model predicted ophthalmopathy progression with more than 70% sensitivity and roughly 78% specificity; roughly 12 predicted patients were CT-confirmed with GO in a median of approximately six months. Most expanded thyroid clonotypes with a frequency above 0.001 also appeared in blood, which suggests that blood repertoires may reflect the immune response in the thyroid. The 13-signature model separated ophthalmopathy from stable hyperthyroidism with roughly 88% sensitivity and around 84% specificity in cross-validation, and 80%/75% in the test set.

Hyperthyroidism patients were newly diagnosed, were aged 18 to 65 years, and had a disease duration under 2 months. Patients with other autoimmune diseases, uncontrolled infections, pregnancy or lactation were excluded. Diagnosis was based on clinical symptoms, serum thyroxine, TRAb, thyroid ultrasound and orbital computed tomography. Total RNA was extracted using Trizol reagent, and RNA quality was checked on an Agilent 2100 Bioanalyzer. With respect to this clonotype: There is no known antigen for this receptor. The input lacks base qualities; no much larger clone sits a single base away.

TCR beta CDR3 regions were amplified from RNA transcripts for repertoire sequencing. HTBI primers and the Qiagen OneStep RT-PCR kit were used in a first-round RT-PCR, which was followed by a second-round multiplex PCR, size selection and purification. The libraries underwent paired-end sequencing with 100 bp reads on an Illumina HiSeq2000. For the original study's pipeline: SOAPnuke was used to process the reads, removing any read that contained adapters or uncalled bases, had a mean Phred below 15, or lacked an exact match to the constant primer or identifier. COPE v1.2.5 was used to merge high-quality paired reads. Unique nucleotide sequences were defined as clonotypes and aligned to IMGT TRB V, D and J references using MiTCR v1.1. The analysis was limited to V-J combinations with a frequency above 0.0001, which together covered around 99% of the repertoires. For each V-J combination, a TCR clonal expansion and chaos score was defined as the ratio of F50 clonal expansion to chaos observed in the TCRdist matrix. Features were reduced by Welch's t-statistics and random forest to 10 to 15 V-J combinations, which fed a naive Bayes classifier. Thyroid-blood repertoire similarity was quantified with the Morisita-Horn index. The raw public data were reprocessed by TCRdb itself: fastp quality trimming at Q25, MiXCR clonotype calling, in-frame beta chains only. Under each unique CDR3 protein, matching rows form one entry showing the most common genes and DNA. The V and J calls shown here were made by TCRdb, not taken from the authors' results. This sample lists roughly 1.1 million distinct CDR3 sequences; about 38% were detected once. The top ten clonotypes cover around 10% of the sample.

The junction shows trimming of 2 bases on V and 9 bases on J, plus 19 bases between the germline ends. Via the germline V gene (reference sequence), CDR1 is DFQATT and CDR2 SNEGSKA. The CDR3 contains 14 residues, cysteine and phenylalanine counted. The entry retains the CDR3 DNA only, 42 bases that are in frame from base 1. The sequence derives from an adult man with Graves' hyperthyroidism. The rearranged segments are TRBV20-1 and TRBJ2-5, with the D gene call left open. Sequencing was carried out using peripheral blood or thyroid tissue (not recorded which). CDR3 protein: CSARPGGVKQPQYF. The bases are TGCAGTGCTAGACCGGGCGGAGTAAAGCAGCCCCAGTACTTC.